This T cell receptor (beta chain) was profiled in a study of T cell responses to AZD1222 COVID-19 vaccine. Details on this clone: Its antigen is undetermined.

This table comes from immunoSEQ multiplex PCR, and its TCRdb copy is limited to in-frame clones, with some not included. The data show about 94,000 clones, with around 87% seen just once and 8.4% held by the top ten. Whole-study findings and limits: After the peak T cell response, and only then, were repertoires sampled.

CDR1 and CDR2 from the germline V gene are SGHRS and YFSETQ. Trimming removed 4 bases from V and 4 bases from J; junction bases left unmatched: 5. The length of the CDR3 is 15 residues. This chain uses TRBV5-1 with TRBJ2-1; TRBD2 agrees at 10 bases. The TCR comes from an adult in good health. The input for sequencing was peripheral blood, taken on day 0 of AZD1222 vaccination. CDR3 bases: TGCGCCAGCAGCCTGAGCGGGGGGGCTTACAATGAGCAGTTCTTC. Encoded protein: CASSLSGGAYNEQFF.